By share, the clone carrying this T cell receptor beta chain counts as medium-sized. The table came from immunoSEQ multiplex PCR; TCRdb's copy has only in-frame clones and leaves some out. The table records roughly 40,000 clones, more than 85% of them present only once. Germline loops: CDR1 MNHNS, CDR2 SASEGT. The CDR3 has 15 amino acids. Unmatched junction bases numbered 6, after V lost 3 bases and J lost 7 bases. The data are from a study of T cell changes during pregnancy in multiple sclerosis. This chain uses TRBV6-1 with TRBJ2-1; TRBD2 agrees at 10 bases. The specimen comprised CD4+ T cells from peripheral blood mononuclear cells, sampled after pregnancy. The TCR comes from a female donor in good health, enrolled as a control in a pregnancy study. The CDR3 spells CASSELAGAQNEQFF. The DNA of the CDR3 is TGTGCCAGCAGTGAGCTAGCGGGGGCACAAAATGAGCAGTTCTTC.